The 13 T cell receptor beta chains below were found in one sample sequenced in a study of blood T cells in healthy people across ages. Primed by a sample-barcoded 5' primer and a J-beta primer mix, a second PCR proceeded for 7 to 11 cycles. One entry per CDR3 protein, called by TCRdb with MiXCR from the 5' RACE reads. The table includes more than 700,000 distinct CDR3 sequences, roughly 50% detected once. The source material was blood. The receptor set was obtained from an elderly man in good health.

The rearrangement links TRBV20-1 to TRBJ2-1; weak D call: TRBD2 (6 bases). The CDR3 runs to 13 residues. From germline, CDR1 is DFQATT and CDR2 SNEGSKA (reference sequence). In DNA form, the CDR3 reads TGCAGAACCTTCGCCGGGGAGGTCAATGAGCAGTTCTTC. Its protein is CRTFAGEVNEQFF.

The V gene is TRBV12-3 or TRBV12-4, the J gene TRBJ2-4, with 7 nucleotides matching TRBD2. V lost 0 bases and J lost 4; bases outside the gene matches: 3. CDR3 length: 15 residues. The CDR3 reads CASSLALGGKNIQYF. The CDR3 nucleotides are TGTGCCAGCAGTTTAGCGCTCGGGGGGAAAAACATTCAGTACTTC.

The V and J genes are TRBV20-1 and TRBJ1-5, with 11 bases matching TRBD1. This CDR3 region has 15 residues. Germline assignment: CDR1 DFQATT and CDR2 SNEGSKA (reference sequence). V lost 0 bases to trimming and J lost 6 bases; unmatched junction nucleotides: 4. The CDR3 loop reads CSARDGTGGGQPQHF. The CDR3 DNA sequence: TGCAGTGCTAGAGATGGGACAGGGGGGGGTCAGCCCCAGCATTTT.

This sequence joins TRBV29-1 and TRBJ2-7; no clear D. TRBJ2-1 matches the DNA end more closely, so the J call is doubtful. Germline V gene sequence: CDR1 SQVTM, CDR2 ANQGSEA. The CDR3 is made up of 11 amino acids. CDR3 in DNA: TGCAGCGTGGCCCGTACGTATGAGCAGTTCTTC. It translates to CSVARTYEQFF.

The rearrangement links TRBV5-1 to TRBJ1-1; perhaps TRBD1 as D (5 bases). CDR3 size: 17 residues. Germline V CDR1 and CDR2: SGHRS, YFSETQ. Trimming shortened V by 0 bases and J by 1 base, and 16 bases separated the two germline ends. CDR3 nucleotide sequence: TGCGCCAGCAGCTTGGGTTTTCCGGCAGGGAGGAACACTGAAGCTTTCTTT. Protein sequence: CASSLGFPAGRNTEAFF.

V is TRBV5-1 and J is TRBJ1-1; D remains unclear. This CDR3 comprises 12 residues. The ends were cut back, 3 bases at V and 3 bases at J, with 6 bases in the middle. The germline CDR1 and CDR2 sequences are SGHRS and YFSETQ. The CDR3 region has the DNA TGCGCCAGCAGCTATGGGGACACTGAAGCTTTCTTT. Protein product: CASSYGDTEAFF.

The chain links TRBV7-2 to TRBJ2-1; 11 bases fit TRBD2. CDR3 length: 16 amino acids. V was clipped by 4 bases and J by 5 bases; unmatched bases: 7. Germline V lookup: CDR1 SGHTA, CDR2 FQGNSA. The CDR3, as DNA: TGTGCCAGCAGCTACCAAAGACTAGCGGGACACAATGAGCAGTTCTTC. Amino acid sequence: CASSYQRLAGHNEQFF.

This clonotype has more than one count but fewer than ten. The CDR3: CASSRGQGPTYEQYF. The CDR3 DNA is TGTGCCAGCAGCCGGGGACAGGGGCCTACCTACGAGCAGTACTTC. V and J are TRBV6-6 and TRBJ2-7, with 10 bases fitting TRBD1. The trim removed 6 bases at V and 2 bases at J, leaving 7 bases unmatched. The CDR3 totals 15 residues. The germline gives CDR1 MNHNY, CDR2 SVGAGI (reference sequence).

The rearrangement links TRBV7-2 to TRBJ2-7; tentatively, D is TRBD2 (5 bases). Near its end, the DNA agrees better with TRBJ2-5, so the J call may be wrong. The V gene's germline CDR1 is SGHTA and CDR2 FQGNSA. This CDR3 has 14 residues. The CDR3: CASSLSGLGETQYF. The CDR3 DNA follows: TGTGCCAGCAGCTTAAGCGGTTTAGGGGAGACCCAGTACTTC.

The chain is built from TRBV7-3 and TRBJ2-3; D is perhaps TRBD2 (6 bases). The CDR3 spans 16 residues. Germline V gene lookup returns CDR1 SGHTA and CDR2 FQGTGA. V lost 2 bases and J 1 base, leaving 13 bases between the germline ends. In DNA form, the CDR3 reads TGTGCCAGCAGCTTATTGGGGGGAACGGGCACAGATACGCAGTATTTT. Amino acid sequence: CASSLLGGTGTDTQYF.

This clonotype was found a few times. The rearrangement joins TRBV28 to TRBJ2-7; weak D call: TRBD1 (5 bases). Trimming took off 3 bases at V and 4 bases at J, with 10 bases between the two ends. In germline, CDR1 is MDHEN, CDR2 SYDVKM. CDR3 size: 13 residues. CDR3 nucleotides: TGTGCCAGCAGTTTGACCAGGGATTACGAGCAGTACTTC. Its protein is CASSLTRDYEQYF.

This clonotype was seen only a few times. The rearrangement uses TRBV29-1 and TRBJ2-1; 11 bases line up with TRBD2. Per the germline V gene, CDR1 is SQVTM and CDR2 is ANQGSEA. The CDR3 has 17 residues. V shed 1 base, J shed 3 bases, and the junction held 8 bases outside the gene matches. Here the CDR3 DNA reads TGCAGCGTTGAAGCTGCCCGGGGACTAGCGGACTACAATGAGCAGTTCTTC. It is translated as CSVEAARGLADYNEQFF.

The rearrangement links TRBV3-1 to TRBJ2-5; no clear D. The end of the DNA fits TRBJ2-7 better, so the J call may be wrong. This CDR3 region has 15 residues. Germline-derived CDR1 and CDR2 are LGHDT and YNNKEL (reference sequence). CDR3 in DNA: TGTGCCAGCAGCCAAGGTGCCAAGGCCGGCCACGAGCAGTACTTC. Translation gives CASSQGAKAGHEQYF.